Each of the 23 T cell receptor beta chains below was sequenced from the same sample in a study of T cells in women clearing cervical HPV infection. Assay: immunoSEQ multiplex PCR; the TCRdb copy retains only in-frame clones and omits some. The sample spans about 34,000 clones; the ten largest clones claim 1.4%. The sequenced sample was blood buffy coat. These receptors all stem from a woman aged 18 to 69 with a cervical HPV16 infection that either progressed to CIN3+ or cleared (not recorded which).

About this clone itself: The read falls 3 residues short of the CDR3 end, and the missing part is taken from the germline J gene. The V call is TRBV19, the J call TRBJ1-1, with D uncertain. The CDR3 runs 16 residues. The V gene's germline CDR1 is LNHDA and CDR2 SQIVND (reference sequence). Deletions cut 5 bases from V and 4 bases from J, with 20 bases between. The CDR3 spells CASSHETGGRGTEAFF. CDR3 DNA, as far as it was read: TGTGCCAGTAGTCACGAAACCGGTGGTCGTGGCACTGAA.

Note on this clone: Read sequence stops 3 residues before the CDR3 end, and the germline J gene provides the missing end. The chain carries TRBV7-6 and TRBJ1-5; the D gene is possibly TRBD1 (6 bases). The CDR3 consists of 16 residues. V dropped 1 base and J dropped 0 bases, with 10 bases sitting between them. The germline gives CDR1 SGHVS, CDR2 FNYEAQ. CDR3 in amino acids: CASSLGGQNSNQPQHF. CDR3 DNA (partial): TGTGCCAGCAGCTTAGGGGGGCAAAATAGCAATCAGCCC.

Notes on this clone: The read ends 3 residues before the CDR3 terminus; that terminus is restored from the germline J gene. The V call is TRBV28, the J call TRBJ1-3, with D possibly TRBD1 on 5 matching bases. Germline lookup yields CDR1 MDHEN and CDR2 SYDVKM. CDR3 length equals 15 residues. Deletions cut 5 bases from V and 0 bases from J, with 11 bases between. The CDR3 sequence is CASSPTAFSGNTIYF. CDR3 DNA (partial): TGTGCCAGCAGTCCGACAGCTTTCTCTGGAAACACC. The entire variable domain, with the rest obtained from reference TRBV28 and TRBJ1-3, is as follows: DVKVTQSSRYLVKRTGEKVFLECVQDMDHENMFWYRQDPGLGLRLIYFSYDVKMKEKGDIPEGYSVSREKKERFSLILESASTNQTSMYLCASSPTAFSGNTIYFGEGSWLTVV.

As regards this clone: The CDR3 end falls 3 residues outside the read, so it is completed with the germline J gene. The rearrangement joins TRBV19 to TRBJ1-5, with a possible D match to TRBD1 (6 bases). Germline CDR1 reads LNHDA; CDR2 reads SQIVND (reference sequence). This CDR3 comprises 18 residues. Trimming stripped 9 bases from V and 2 bases from J, with 26 bases between. CDR3 DNA, as far as it was read: TGTGCCAGCAATACGGCTTCGGGGGGGCTGGGTGGCAATCAGCCC. Translation: CASNTASGGLGGNQP. The complete CDR3 sequence is CASNTASGGLGGNQPQHF.

Comment on this clone: The read ends 3 residues before the CDR3 terminus; that terminus is restored from the germline J gene. The chain has TRBV7-2 and TRBJ1-4, with 7 bases lining up with TRBD1. Germline V lookup: CDR1 SGHTA, CDR2 FQGNSA. The CDR3 totals 15 residues. The ends lost 6 bases at V and 8 bases at J; junction bases unmatched: 12. CDR3 sequence: CASRIGSGGDEKLFF. The sequenced CDR3 bases are TGTGCCAGCAGAATAGGGTCAGGGGGAGACGAAAAA.

Regarding this clone: The CDR3 end is not reached by the read, which stops 3 residues before it; the germline J gene fills it in. The chain employs TRBV18 and TRBJ1-2; 7 positions match TRBD1. Germline CDR1 and CDR2: KGHSH and LQKENI. The CDR3 contains 15 residues. The DNA read from the CDR3 is TGTGCCAGCTCACCGGGACCCGGGACAGTCTACGAC. The encoded protein is CASSPGPGTVYD. The entire CDR3 protein reads CASSPGPGTVYDYTF.

Worth noting for this clone: The missing CDR3 end, 3 residues past where the read stops, is filled in from the germline J gene. The chain couples TRBV20-1 to TRBJ2-2; perhaps TRBD2 as D (5 bases). The CDR3 consists of 14 residues. The V gene lost 3 bases and the J gene lost 4 bases, with 12 bases spanning the gap. The germline gives CDR1 DFQATT, CDR2 SNEGSKA (reference sequence). The sequenced part of the CDR3 DNA is TGCAGTGCTAGTCTCGCAGAGGGCACCGGGGAG. Protein: CSASLAEGTGE. The whole CDR3 is CSASLAEGTGELFF.

As for this clone: The read ends 3 residues early relative to the CDR3; the germline J gene fills the gap. The J gene is TRBJ2-7, the V gene TRBV18; 9 bases align to TRBD1. The V segment lost 3 bases and the J segment 3 bases; nucleotides outside the gene matches: 18. This CDR3 spans 19 amino acids. CDR1 is KGHSH, CDR2 LQKENI, per germline. CDR3 loop: CASSPRTPGQGTAVYEQYF. The covered CDR3 bases are TGTGCCAGCTCACCGCGAACCCCGGGACAGGGAACGGCCGTCTACGAG.

As concerns this clone: The missing CDR3 end, 3 residues past where the read stops, is filled in from the germline J gene. The chain is built from TRBV29-1 and TRBJ2-3; D is possibly TRBD1 (6 bases). The CDR3 totals 14 residues. V was shortened by 2 bases and J by 1 base, with 10 bases between the two germline ends. Per the germline V gene, CDR1 is SQVTM and CDR2 is ANQGSEA. The CDR3 loop is CSVERGSGTDTQYF. Partial CDR3 DNA: TGCAGCGTTGAAAGGGGGTCAGGCACAGATACG.

As regards this clone: The sequence runs out 3 residues before the end of the CDR3; the remainder is reconstructed from the germline J gene. The chain recombines TRBV6-4 with TRBJ2-3, with D maybe TRBD1 (6 bases). V lost 0 bases to trimming and J lost 4 bases, with 14 bases between them. The CDR3 length is 16 residues. Germline V CDR1 and CDR2: MRHNA, SNTAGT. The CDR3 loop reads CASSDSFRGEADTQYF. Incomplete CDR3 DNA: TGTGCCAGCAGTGACTCATTCAGGGGTGAGGCAGATACG.

On this clone: The read ends 3 residues shy of where the CDR3 ends; the end is completed using the germline J gene. J is TRBJ2-7 and V is TRBV7-9, with D perhaps matching TRBD2 (6 bases). Per the germline V gene, CDR1 is SEHNR and CDR2 is FQNEAQ (reference sequence). With 1 base removed from V and 6 bases from J, the gap between germline ends came to 13 bases. The CDR3 spans 14 residues. The CDR3 loop is CASSLGTSLAEQYF. The CDR3 bases that were read are TGTGCCAGCAGCTTAGGAACTAGCTTAGCCGAG.

Points on this clone: The read finishes 3 residues shy of the CDR3 end, and the germline J gene is used to complete it. V is TRBV7-2 and J is TRBJ1-5, with D hard to call. Trimming shortened V by 5 bases and J by 3 bases, and 8 bases separated the two germline ends. The CDR3 spans 13 residues. Germline V gives CDR1 SGHTA, CDR2 FQGNSA. Incomplete CDR3 DNA: TGTGCCAGCAGCCTCCAAGCCAATCAGCCC. Amino acids: CASSLQANQP. Given in full, the CDR3 is CASSLQANQPQHF.

In regard to this clone: With the read ending 3 residues before the CDR3 end, the germline J gene is used to fill in that end. The chain has TRBV7-3 and TRBJ1-1; 8 bases map to TRBD1. The CDR3 consists of 16 residues. Looked up from germline, CDR1 is SGHTA and CDR2 is FQGTGA. V was clipped by 1 base and J by 4 bases; unmatched bases: 8. The DNA read from the CDR3 is TGTGCCAGCAGCTTAAGGCAGGGGGCGACGAGCACTGAA. This gives the protein CASSLRQGATSTE. The CDR3 as a whole reads CASSLRQGATSTEAFF.

A word on this clone: The CDR3 extends 3 residues past the end of the read, so its final part is completed from the germline J gene. V gene TRBV2 combines with J gene TRBJ1-2; no clear D gene. Trimming removed 0 bases at V and 2 bases at J, with 7 bases between. The V gene's germline CDR1 is SNHLY and CDR2 FYNNEI. The CDR3 has 14 residues. The part of the CDR3 DNA that was read is TGTGCCAGCAGTGAAGCAAGGTCGAACTATGGC. Translated: CASSEARSNYG. The CDR3 reads in full as CASSEARSNYGYTF.

In the case of this clone: Sequencing ends 3 residues short of the CDR3 end; the germline J gene provides the rest. The chain uses TRBV30 and TRBJ2-7; 8 positions match TRBD2. The junction had 9 bases not matched to a gene; V was cut back by 0 bases and J by 2 bases. The CDR3 length is 16 residues. Per germline, CDR1 GTSNPN and CDR2 SVGIG (reference sequence). The CDR3 DNA, read in part, is TGTGCCTGGAGTGTTCCGATAGCGGGATCTACCTACGAG. This translates into CAWSVPIAGSTYE. The full CDR3 is CAWSVPIAGSTYEQYF.

Incomplete CDR3 DNA: TGTGCCAGCAGTCCCCCGGGACTAGTAGTCTACGAG. Residues: CASSPPGLVVYE. The CDR3 in its entirety is CASSPPGLVVYEQYF. This chain joins TRBV6-2 or TRBV6-3 and TRBJ2-7; the match to TRBD2 covers 8 bases. The read finishes 3 residues shy of the CDR3 end, and the germline J gene is used to complete it. Losses at the gene ends were 5 bases for V and 3 bases for J; bases not matched to a gene: 9. Germline V CDR1 and CDR2: MNHEY, SVGEGT. There are 15 residues in the CDR3.

Comment on this clone: The read is 3 residues too short to cover the CDR3 end, so that end is filled in from the germline J gene. The chain uses TRBV20-1 and TRBJ2-3; the match to TRBD1 covers 8 bases. After removal of 2 bases from V and 5 bases from J, the junction contained 9 bases not matched to a gene. The CDR3 contains 15 residues. Germline values: CDR1 DFQATT, CDR2 SNEGSKA (reference sequence). CDR3 in amino acids: CSARLRTGTGDTQYF. The DNA read from the CDR3 is TGCAGTGCTAGACTACGGACAGGGACAGGAGATACG.

As to this clone: The CDR3 end falls 3 residues outside the read, so it is completed with the germline J gene. The chain carries TRBV19 and TRBJ2-4, with a possible D match to TRBD1 (5 bases). The germline V gene has CDR1 LNHDA and CDR2 SQIVND (reference sequence). CDR3 length equals 14 residues. V was clipped by 5 bases and J by 9 bases, with 17 bases between them. Incomplete CDR3 DNA: TGTGCCAGTAGTCGCGAGGACACAGGCGCCATT. Amino acid sequence: CASSREDTGAI. The complete CDR3 sequence is CASSREDTGAIQYF.

Comment on this clone: The read finishes 3 residues shy of the CDR3 end, and the germline J gene is used to complete it. Distinct nucleotide sequences in the sample also encode this CDR3. This sequence joins TRBV20-1 and TRBJ2-3, with TRBD2 identical over 11 bases. This CDR3 is 14 amino acids long. Germline assignment: CDR1 DFQATT and CDR2 SNEGSKA (reference sequence). V lost 4 bases and J lost 5; bases outside the gene matches: 5. The part of the CDR3 DNA that was read is TGCAGTGCTACGACTAGCGGGATTGGAGATACG. It yields the protein CSATTSGIGDT. The entire CDR3 sequence reads CSATTSGIGDTQYF.

A word on this clone: The read terminates 3 residues before the CDR3 end, so the remaining end is supplied by the germline J gene. V and J are TRBV7-3 and TRBJ2-3; TRBD2 might be the D (5 bases). Germline V gene data show CDR1 as SGHTA and CDR2 as FQGTGA. The V end lost 8 bases, the J end lost 6 bases, and 24 bases lay between the germline ends. CDR3 length: 16 amino acids. CDR3 sequence: CASRPGPLEPGDTQYF. The CDR3 DNA, read in part, is TGTGCCAGCCGCCCGGGCCCTCTAGAGCCGGGGGATACG.

CDR3 residues: CASSDVGGANQPQHF. CDR3 DNA (partial): TGTGCCAGCAGTGATGTGGGGGGGGCCAATCAGCCC. This rearrangement joins TRBV6-1 to TRBJ1-5; perhaps TRBD1 as D (6 bases). From the germline J gene comes the end of the CDR3, since the read stops 3 residues before it. V dropped 3 bases and J dropped 3 bases, with 12 bases sitting between them. This CDR3 has 15 amino acids. The germline gives CDR1 MNHNS, CDR2 SASEGT.

In regard to this clone: The sequenced fragment ends 3 residues before the CDR3 boundary, so the rest is inferred from the germline J gene. The rearrangement uses TRBV19 and TRBJ2-1, with 12 bases aligning to TRBD2. V shed 2 bases and J 0 bases; nucleotides not matched to a gene: 11. This CDR3 spans 20 amino acids. The germline CDR1 and CDR2 sequences are LNHDA and SQIVND (reference sequence). Incomplete CDR3 DNA: TGTGCCAGTAGTATACCTCCGGGACTAGCGGGTAACAGCTCCTACAATGAG. The encoded protein is CASSIPPGLAGNSSYNE. The CDR3, in full, reads CASSIPPGLAGNSSYNEQFF.

This CDR3 is CASSVQWHQPQYF. CDR3 DNA, as far as it was read: TGTGCCAGCAGTGTACAGTGGCATCAGCCG. The rearrangement links TRBV6-1 to TRBJ2-3; D gene unclear. The sequenced fragment ends 3 residues before the CDR3 boundary, so the rest is inferred from the germline J gene. Germline assignment: CDR1 MNHNS and CDR2 SASEGT. The CDR3 consists of 13 residues.